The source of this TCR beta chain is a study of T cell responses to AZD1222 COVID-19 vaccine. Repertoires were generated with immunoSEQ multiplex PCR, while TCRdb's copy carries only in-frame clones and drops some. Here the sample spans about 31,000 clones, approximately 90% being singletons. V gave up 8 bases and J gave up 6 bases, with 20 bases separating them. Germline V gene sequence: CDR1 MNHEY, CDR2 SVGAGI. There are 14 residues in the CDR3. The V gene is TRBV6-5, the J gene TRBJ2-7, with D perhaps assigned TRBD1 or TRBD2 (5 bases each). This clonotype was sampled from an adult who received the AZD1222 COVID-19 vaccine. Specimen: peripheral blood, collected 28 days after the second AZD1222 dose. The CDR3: CASYVGRRPGEQYF. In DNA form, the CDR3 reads TGTGCCAGCTACGTGGGACGTCGCCCGGGCGAGCAGTACTTC.